This T cell receptor (beta chain) was recorded in a study of blood T cells in healthy people across ages. Study results and limitations: Diversity estimates from one million T cells were considered underestimates. Unsorted PBMCs prevented conclusive naive versus antigen-experienced comparison. Donor CMV status, an unknown factor, possibly confounded changes in expanded clonotypes.

As concerns this clonotype: Its antigen is unidentified.

The germline V and J ends were trimmed by 2 bases and 6 bases, with 17 bases remaining between them. The CDR3 loop spans 15 amino acids. Germline-derived CDR1 and CDR2 are GTSNPN and SVGIG (reference sequence). A J-beta primer mix and a sample-barcoded 5' primer were used in a second PCR of about 7 to 12 cycles. MiXCR was run by TCRdb on the 5' RACE reads, yielding one entry per CDR3 protein. The data show about 1.4 million distinct CDR3 sequences, 55% to 75% seen once. There were at least 5.5 micrograms of total RNA extracted from every sample. Sequencing used blood. This sequence was found in a young man in good health. This sequence joins TRBV30 and TRBJ2-1; D possibly corresponds to TRBD1 (6 bases). CDR3 DNA sequence: TGTGCCTGGAGTCAGGGGCAGGGATGGGTCAATGAGCAGTTCTTC. Protein product: CAWSQGQGWVNEQFF.